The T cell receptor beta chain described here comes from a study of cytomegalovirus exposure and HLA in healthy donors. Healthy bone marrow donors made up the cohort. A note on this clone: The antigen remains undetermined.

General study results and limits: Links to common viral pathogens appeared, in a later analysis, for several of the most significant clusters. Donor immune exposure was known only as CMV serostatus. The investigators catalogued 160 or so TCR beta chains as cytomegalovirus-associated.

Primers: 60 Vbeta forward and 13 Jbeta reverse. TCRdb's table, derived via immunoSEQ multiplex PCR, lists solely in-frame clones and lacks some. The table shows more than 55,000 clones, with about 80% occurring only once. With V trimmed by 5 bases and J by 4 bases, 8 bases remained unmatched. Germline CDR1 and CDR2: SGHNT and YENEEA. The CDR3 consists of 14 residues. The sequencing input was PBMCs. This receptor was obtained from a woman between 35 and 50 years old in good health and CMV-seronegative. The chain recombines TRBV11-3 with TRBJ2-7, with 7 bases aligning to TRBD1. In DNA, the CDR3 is TGTGCCAGCAGCCCCTTCGGGACAGCGTACGAGCAGTACTTC. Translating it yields CASSPFGTAYEQYF.